These 12 T cell receptor beta chains share one sample of origin, sequenced in a study of shared clonotypes between healthy human individuals. Profiled with immunoSEQ multiplex PCR; TCRdb holds only in-frame clones, not every one. The table lists 560,000 or so clones, around 96% of them singletons. CD45RO-negative CD8 cells positively selected for CCR7 made up the naive population, which excluded terminally differentiated effector memory CD45RA+ cells. Sequencing was carried out using naive CD8+ T cells sorted from blood. The receptor set was obtained from a woman in her thirties in good health.

The chain couples TRBV4-1 to TRBJ1-2, with D hard to call. Germline V CDR1 and CDR2: MGHRA, YSYEKL. The V and J ends lost 0 bases and 2 bases respectively, with 7 bases between them. The CDR3 totals 14 residues. The CDR3 bases are TGCGCCAGCAGCCAAGAAGTCAGAAACTATGGCTACACCTTC. Protein sequence: CASSQEVRNYGYTF.

This chain connects TRBV7-9 to TRBJ2-3, with D uncertain. Trimming cost V 5 bases and J 2 bases, with 17 bases left between them. The CDR3 covers 16 residues. Germline CDR1 is SEHNR and CDR2 is FQNEAQ (reference sequence). In nucleotides, the CDR3 is TGTGCCAGCAGCCCCCGAGCCCCGCAATCCACAGATACGCAGTATTTT. Its translation: CASSPRAPQSTDTQYF.

The genes are TRBV2 and TRBJ2-1, with 9 bases identical to TRBD2. J was trimmed by 3 bases and V by 2 bases; bases with no gene match: 5. CDR3 size: 16 residues. CDR1 and CDR2 from the germline V gene are SNHLY and FYNNEI. Written as DNA, the CDR3 is TGTGCCAGCAGTGAACTAGCGGGACCCAACTACAATGAGCAGTTCTTC. This encodes CASSELAGPNYNEQFF.

The chain couples TRBV5-6 to TRBJ2-1, with unresolved D. V was pared by 0 bases and J by 5 bases, with 9 bases between. The CDR3 is 14 residues long. Germline V lookup: CDR1 SGHDT, CDR2 YYEEEE. The CDR3 sequence is CASSLALSDNEQFF. The CDR3 bases are TGTGCCAGCAGCTTGGCCCTGTCAGACAATGAGCAGTTCTTC. The full variable domain, with the rest looked up from reference TRBV5-6 and TRBJ2-1, is DAGVTQSPTHLIKTRGQQVTLRCSPKSGHDTVSWYQQALGQGPQFIFQYYEEEERQRGNFPDRFSGHQFPNYSSELNVNALLLGDSALYLCASSLALSDNEQFFGPGTRLTVL.

The chain links TRBV5-6 to TRBJ2-3; TRBD1 agrees at 9 bases. Germline CDR1 SGHDT, CDR2 YYEEEE. V trimming: 4 bases; J trimming: 4 bases; junction bases outside the gene matches: 4. The CDR3 length is 14 residues. The CDR3 loop reads CASSTGGGSDTQYF. DNA of the CDR3: TGTGCCAGCAGCACAGGGGGCGGCTCAGATACGCAGTATTTT. Supplemented by reference TRBV5-6 and TRBJ2-3, the full variable domain reads DAGVTQSPTHLIKTRGQQVTLRCSPKSGHDTVSWYQQALGQGPQFIFQYYEEEERQRGNFPDRFSGHQFPNYSSELNVNALLLGDSALYLCASSTGGGSDTQYFGPGTRLTVL.

The chain links TRBV25-1 to TRBJ1-2; no clear D gene. The length of the CDR3 is 12 residues. Trimming stripped 4 bases from V and 2 bases from J, with 5 bases between. The V gene's germline CDR1 is MGHDK and CDR2 SYGVNS. This CDR3 is CASSGPNYGYTF. The CDR3 DNA follows: TGTGCCAGCAGTGGGCCAAACTATGGCTACACCTTC.

The chain uses TRBV5-6 and TRBJ2-2, with a tentative D call TRBD1 (5 bases). This CDR3 comprises 14 residues. V was pared by 4 bases and J by 5 bases, with 12 bases between. Germline values: CDR1 SGHDT, CDR2 YYEEEE. CDR3 nucleotide sequence: TGTGCCAGCAGCCACACGACAGAAACCGGGGAGCTGTTTTTT. Amino acid sequence: CASSHTTETGELFF.

The V and J genes are TRBV2 and TRBJ2-5; D is unresolved. V lost 8 bases to trimming and J lost 3 bases, with 10 bases between them. Germline CDR1 SNHLY, CDR2 FYNNEI. CDR3 length: 12 amino acids. This CDR3 reads CASSWLEETQYF. CDR3 sequence (DNA): TGTGCCAGCTCCTGGTTGGAAGAGACCCAGTACTTC.

The CDR3 spells CASSTQGERGYNEQFF. As DNA, the CDR3 is TGTGCCAGCAGTACTCAGGGCGAGCGAGGGTACAATGAGCAGTTCTTC. The chain has TRBV28 and TRBJ2-1, with D perhaps matching TRBD1 or TRBD2 (5 bases each). CDR3 length: 16 residues. Trimming left V 5 bases short and J 4 bases short, with 18 bases between. Germline-derived CDR1 and CDR2 are MDHEN and SYDVKM.

The chain has TRBV7-9 and TRBJ2-7; the D gene is possibly TRBD2 (6 bases). Germline V CDR1 and CDR2: SEHNR, FQNEAQ (reference sequence). CDR3 length: 13 amino acids. V dropped 8 bases and J dropped 0 bases, with 11 bases sitting between them. The DNA for the CDR3 is TGTGCCAGCGCTAGCGCGATCTCCTACGAGCAGTACTTC. Translated, it gives CASASAISYEQYF.

This clone was seen only once. The chain employs TRBV6-5 and TRBJ1-1; weak D call: TRBD1 (6 bases). CDR1 and CDR2 (germline): MNHEY, SVGAGI. With 6 bases removed from V and 1 base from J, the gap between germline ends came to 12 bases. The CDR3 totals 14 residues. The chain's CDR3 is CASSLTGQNTEAFF. The CDR3 DNA sequence: TGTGCCAGCAGCCTCACAGGGCAGAACACTGAAGCTTTCTTT.

The V call is TRBV6-1, the J call TRBJ2-3; D is unclear. Germline lookup yields CDR1 MNHNS and CDR2 SASEGT. V gave up 8 bases and J gave up 6 bases, with 12 bases separating them. The CDR3 loop spans 12 amino acids. For the CDR3, the DNA is TGTGCCAGCTTTGGCGCCTGGGATACGCAGTATTTT. This sequence encodes CASFGAWDTQYF.